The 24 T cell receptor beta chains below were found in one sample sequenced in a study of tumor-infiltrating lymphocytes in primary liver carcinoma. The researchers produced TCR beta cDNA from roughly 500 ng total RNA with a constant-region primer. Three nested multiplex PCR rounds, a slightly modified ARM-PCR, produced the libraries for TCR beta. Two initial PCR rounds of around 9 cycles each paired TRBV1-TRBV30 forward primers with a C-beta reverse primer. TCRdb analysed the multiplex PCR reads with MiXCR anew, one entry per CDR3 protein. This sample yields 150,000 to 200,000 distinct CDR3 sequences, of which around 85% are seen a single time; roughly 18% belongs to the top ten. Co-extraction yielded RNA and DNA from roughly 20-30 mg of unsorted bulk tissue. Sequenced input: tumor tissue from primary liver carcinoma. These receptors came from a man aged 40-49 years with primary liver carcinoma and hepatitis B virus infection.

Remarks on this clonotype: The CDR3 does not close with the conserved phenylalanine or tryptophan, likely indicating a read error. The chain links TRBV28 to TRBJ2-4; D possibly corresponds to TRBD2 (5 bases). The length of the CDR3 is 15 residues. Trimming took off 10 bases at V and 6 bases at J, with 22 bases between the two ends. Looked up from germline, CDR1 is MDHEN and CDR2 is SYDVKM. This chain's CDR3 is CATLPIGGGVNIQYL. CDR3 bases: TGTGCCACCCTCCCGATCGGTGGAGGAGTAAACATTCAGTACTTA.

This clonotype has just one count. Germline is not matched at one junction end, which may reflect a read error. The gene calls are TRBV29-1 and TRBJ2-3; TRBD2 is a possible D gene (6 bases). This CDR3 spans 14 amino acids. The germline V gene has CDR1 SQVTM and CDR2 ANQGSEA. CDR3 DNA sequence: TGCAGCTTCGTAGTGGGAGGTAGTGGTGATGCGCAGAATTTT. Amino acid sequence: CSFVVGGSGDAQNF.

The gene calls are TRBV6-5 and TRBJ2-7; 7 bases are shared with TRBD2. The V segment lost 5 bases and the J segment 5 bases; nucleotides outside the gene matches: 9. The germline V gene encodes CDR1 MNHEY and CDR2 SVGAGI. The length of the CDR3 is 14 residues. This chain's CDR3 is CASSPGLGVNEQYF. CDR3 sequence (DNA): TGTGCCAGCAGTCCAGGACTAGGAGTGAACGAGCAGTACTTC.

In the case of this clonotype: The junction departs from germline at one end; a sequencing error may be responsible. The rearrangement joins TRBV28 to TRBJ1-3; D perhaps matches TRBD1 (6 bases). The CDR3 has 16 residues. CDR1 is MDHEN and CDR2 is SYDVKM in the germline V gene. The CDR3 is CASRNRERLSGITIYF. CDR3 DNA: TGTGCCAGCAGAAACAGGGAACGGCTCTCTGGAATCACCATATATTTT.

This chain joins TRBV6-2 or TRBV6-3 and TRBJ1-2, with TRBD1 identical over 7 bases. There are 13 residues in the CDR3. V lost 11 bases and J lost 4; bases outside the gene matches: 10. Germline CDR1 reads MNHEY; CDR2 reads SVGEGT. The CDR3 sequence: CAGNAGTAYGYTF. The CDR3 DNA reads TGTGCCGGTAACGCCGGGACAGCCTATGGCTACACCTTC.

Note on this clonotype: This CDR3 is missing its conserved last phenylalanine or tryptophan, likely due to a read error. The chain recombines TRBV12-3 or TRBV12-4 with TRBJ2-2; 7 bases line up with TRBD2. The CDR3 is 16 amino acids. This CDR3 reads CAGSLLALANTGELFI. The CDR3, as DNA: TGTGCCGGCAGCCTACTAGCGCTCGCGAACACCGGGGAGCTGTTTATT.

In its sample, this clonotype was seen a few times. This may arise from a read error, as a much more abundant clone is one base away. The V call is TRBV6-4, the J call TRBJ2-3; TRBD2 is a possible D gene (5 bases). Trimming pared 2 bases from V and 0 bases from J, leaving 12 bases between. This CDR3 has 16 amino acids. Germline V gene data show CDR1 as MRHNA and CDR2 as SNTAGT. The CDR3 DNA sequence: TGTGCCAGCAGTGACAGCTCTCGCGGGAGCACAGATACGCAGTATTTT. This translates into CASSDSSRGSTDTQYF.

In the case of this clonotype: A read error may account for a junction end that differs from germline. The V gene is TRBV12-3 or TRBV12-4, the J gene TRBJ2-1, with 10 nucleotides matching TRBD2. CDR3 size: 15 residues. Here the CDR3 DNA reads TGTGTCAGCAGTGCGGTAGCGGGGGGCGCCGATGAACAGTTCTTC. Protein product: CVSSAVAGGADEQFF.

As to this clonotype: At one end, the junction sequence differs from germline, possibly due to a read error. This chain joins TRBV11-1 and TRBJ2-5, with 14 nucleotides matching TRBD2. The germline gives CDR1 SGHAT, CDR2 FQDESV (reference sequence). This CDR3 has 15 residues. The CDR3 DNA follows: TGTGCCAGCACCCTCATGGGACTAGCGGGAGAGGCCCAATACTTC. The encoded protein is CASTLMGLAGEAQYF.

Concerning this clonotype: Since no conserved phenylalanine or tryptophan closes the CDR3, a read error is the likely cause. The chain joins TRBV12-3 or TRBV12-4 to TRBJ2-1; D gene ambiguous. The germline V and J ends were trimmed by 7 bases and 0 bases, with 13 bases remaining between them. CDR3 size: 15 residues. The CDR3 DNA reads TGTGCCAGCACTTTGGGTACCAGCTCCTACAATGAGCAGTTCTTA. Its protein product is CASTLGTSSYNEQFL.

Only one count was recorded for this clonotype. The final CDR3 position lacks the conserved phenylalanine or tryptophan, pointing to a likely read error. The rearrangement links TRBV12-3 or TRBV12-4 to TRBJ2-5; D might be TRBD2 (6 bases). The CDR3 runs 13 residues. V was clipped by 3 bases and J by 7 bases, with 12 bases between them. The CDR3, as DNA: TGTGCCAGCAGTTTGGTGCAGGGAGGGACCCAGTACATC. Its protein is CASSLVQGGTQYI.

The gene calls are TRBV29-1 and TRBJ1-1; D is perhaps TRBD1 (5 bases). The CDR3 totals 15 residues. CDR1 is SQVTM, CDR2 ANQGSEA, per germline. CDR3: CGGAPGWVMNTEAFF. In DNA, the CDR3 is TGCGGCGGGGCTCCAGGTTGGGTTATGAACACTGAAGCTTTCTTT.

CDR3 residues: CATQRPSPGANVLTF. The CDR3 DNA is TGTGCCACCCAACGGCCGAGCCCTGGGGCCAACGTCCTGACTTTC. The V gene is TRBV11-2, the J gene TRBJ2-6; unclear D gene. The CDR3 consists of 15 residues. The V end was cut by 10 bases, the J end by 2 bases, with 15 bases between. Germline loops: CDR1 SGHAT, CDR2 FQNNGV.

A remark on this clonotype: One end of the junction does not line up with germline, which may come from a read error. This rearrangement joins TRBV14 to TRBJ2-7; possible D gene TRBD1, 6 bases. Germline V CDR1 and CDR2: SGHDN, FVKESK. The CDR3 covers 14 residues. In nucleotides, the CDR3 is TGTGCCCGCAGGCTCAAAAACAGGGCCTACGAGCAGTACTTC. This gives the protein CARRLKNRAYEQYF.

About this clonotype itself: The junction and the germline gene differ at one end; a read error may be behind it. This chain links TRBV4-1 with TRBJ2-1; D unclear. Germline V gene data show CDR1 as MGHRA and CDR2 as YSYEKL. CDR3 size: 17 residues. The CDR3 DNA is TGCGACAGCAGCCAAGATCAAGGCAGGAACCCCTCTCGTGAGCAGTTTTTC. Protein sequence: CDSSQDQGRNPSREQFF.

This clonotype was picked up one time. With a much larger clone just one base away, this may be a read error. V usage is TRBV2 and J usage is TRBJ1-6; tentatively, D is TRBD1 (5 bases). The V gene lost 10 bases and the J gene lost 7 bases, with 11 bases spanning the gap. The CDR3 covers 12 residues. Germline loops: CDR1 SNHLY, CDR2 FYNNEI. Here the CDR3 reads CAIGGTNSPLHF. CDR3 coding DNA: TGTGCCATCGGGGGTACCAATTCACCCCTCCACTTT.

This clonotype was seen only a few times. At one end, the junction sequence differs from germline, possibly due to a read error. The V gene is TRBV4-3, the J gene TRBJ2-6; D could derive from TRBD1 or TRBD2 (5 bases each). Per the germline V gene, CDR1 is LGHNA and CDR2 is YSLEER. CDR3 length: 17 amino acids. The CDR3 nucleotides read TGCGCCAGCAGCCAAGATGGGTCAGGGCACGGGGCTAACGTCCTGACTTTC. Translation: CASSQDGSGHGANVLTF.

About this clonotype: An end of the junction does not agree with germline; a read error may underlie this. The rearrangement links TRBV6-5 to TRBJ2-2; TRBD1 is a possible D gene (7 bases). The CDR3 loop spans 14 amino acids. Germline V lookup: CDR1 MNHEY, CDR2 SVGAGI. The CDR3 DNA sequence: TGTGCCAGCACTCACACAGGGGCGGGCGGGAAGCTGTTTTTT. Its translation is CASTHTGAGGKLFF.

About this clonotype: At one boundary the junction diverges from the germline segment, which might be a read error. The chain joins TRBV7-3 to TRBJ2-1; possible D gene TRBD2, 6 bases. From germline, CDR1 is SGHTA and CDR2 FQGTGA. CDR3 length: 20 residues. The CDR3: CASSLRAQAFVQRAYDEQIF. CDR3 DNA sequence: TGTGCCAGCAGCTTAAGGGCCCAGGCGTTTGTGCAGCGGGCCTACGATGAGCAGATCTTC.

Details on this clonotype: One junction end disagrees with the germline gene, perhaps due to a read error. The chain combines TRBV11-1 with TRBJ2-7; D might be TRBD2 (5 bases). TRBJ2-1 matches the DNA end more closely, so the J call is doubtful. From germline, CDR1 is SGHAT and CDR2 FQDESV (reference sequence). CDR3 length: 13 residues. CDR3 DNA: TGTTCCAGCAGCTCCTCCCGGGGTGGCGAGCAGTTCTTC. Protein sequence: CSSSSSRGGEQFF.

CDR3 in amino acids: CASSARWGRTEAFF. The CDR3 coding sequence is TGTGCCAGCAGCGCACGATGGGGGCGGACTGAAGCTTTCTTT. The rearrangement links TRBV5-6 to TRBJ1-1; the D gene is possibly TRBD1 (6 bases). Germline V gene data show CDR1 as SGHDT and CDR2 as YYEEEE. The CDR3 loop spans 14 amino acids. Trimming took off 4 bases at V and 5 bases at J, with 15 bases between the two ends.

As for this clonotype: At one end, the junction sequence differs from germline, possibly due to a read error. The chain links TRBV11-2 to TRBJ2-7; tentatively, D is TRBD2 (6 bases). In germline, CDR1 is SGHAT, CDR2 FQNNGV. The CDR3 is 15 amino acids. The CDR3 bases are TGTGCCAGCAGCATAGCGGCCAGGGAGCTTTACGTGCAGTACTTC. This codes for CASSIAARELYVQYF.

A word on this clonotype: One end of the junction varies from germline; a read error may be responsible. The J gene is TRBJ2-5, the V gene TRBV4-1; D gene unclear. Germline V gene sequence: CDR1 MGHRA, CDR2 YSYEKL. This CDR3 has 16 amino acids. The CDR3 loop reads CAGSKTPGARQETQYF. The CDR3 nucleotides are TGCGCCGGCAGCAAAACCCCTGGTGCCAGGCAGGAGACCCAGTACTTC.

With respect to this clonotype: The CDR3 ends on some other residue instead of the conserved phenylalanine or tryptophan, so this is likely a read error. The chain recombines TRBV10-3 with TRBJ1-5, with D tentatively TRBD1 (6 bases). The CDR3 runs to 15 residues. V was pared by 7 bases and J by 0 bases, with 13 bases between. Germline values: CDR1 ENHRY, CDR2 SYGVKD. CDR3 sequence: CAITGTGSSNQPQHS. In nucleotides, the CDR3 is TGTGCCATCACTGGAACAGGGTCTAGCAATCAGCCCCAGCATTCT.